A selection of T cell receptor beta chains follows, all from one sample in a study of cytomegalovirus exposure and HLA in healthy donors. Repertoires were generated with immunoSEQ multiplex PCR, while TCRdb's copy carries only in-frame clones and drops some. The sample includes 150,000 to 200,000 clones, 65% to 80% of them seen just once. Sequenced: PBMCs. These receptors originate from a woman aged 25 to 39 in good health and CMV-seronegative. Each CDR3 is given with its conserved first and last residue. A D gene is named only where the DNA matches it firmly. Only part of the rows carry a size: once, few, many, or a class if the clone is expanded.

D gene: NA
clone size: NA
J gene: TRBJ1-1
V gene: TRBV18
CDR3 protein: CASTNGGNMNTEAFF
CDR3 DNA: TGTGCCAGCACAAACGGGGGGAATATGAACACTGAAGCTTTCTTT

D gene: TRBD2
clone size: NA
J gene: TRBJ2-1
V gene: TRBV28
CDR3 protein: CASSLQREGRDEQFF
CDR3 DNA: TGTGCCAGCAGTTTGCAGCGGGAGGGCCGGGATGAGCAGTTCTTC

D gene: NA
clone size: NA
J gene: TRBJ2-4
V gene: TRBV7-2
CDR3 protein: CASSLSTNIQYF
CDR3 DNA: TGTGCCAGCAGCTTATCTACTAACATTCAGTACTTC

D gene: NA
clone size: NA
J gene: TRBJ1-2
V gene: TRBV5-1
CDR3 protein: CASSSTLLGGINYGYTF
CDR3 DNA: TGCGCCAGCAGCTCAACCCTTTTGGGGGGGATTAACTATGGCTACACCTTC

D gene: TRBD2
clone size: NA
J gene: TRBJ2-2
V gene: TRBV2
CDR3 protein: CAGREGLAGEELFF
CDR3 DNA: TGTGCCGGCAGAGAGGGACTAGCGGGAGAGGAGCTGTTTTTT

D gene: TRBD1
clone size: once
J gene: TRBJ1-5
V gene: TRBV30
CDR3 protein: CAWSAGGLGYQPQHF
CDR3 DNA: TGTGCCTGGAGTGCAGGGGGGCTTGGGTATCAGCCCCAGCATTTT

D gene: TRBD2
clone size: few
J gene: TRBJ2-5
V gene: TRBV25-1
CDR3 protein: CASSEREGAGGETQYF
CDR3 DNA: TGTGCCAGCAGTGAAAGGGAGGGTGCGGGGGGAGAGACCCAGTACTTC

D gene: NA
clone size: NA
J gene: TRBJ1-5
V gene: TRBV16
CDR3 protein: CASSQVEGDNQPQHF
CDR3 DNA: TGTGCCAGCAGCCAAGTGGAAGGGGACAATCAGCCCCAGCATTTT

D gene: NA
clone size: NA
J gene: TRBJ1-1
V gene: TRBV28
CDR3 protein: CASSLGTLNPFSEAFF
CDR3 DNA: TGTGCCAGCAGTCTCGGGACACTCAACCCCTTCTCTGAAGCTTTCTTT

D gene: NA
clone size: NA
J gene: TRBJ1-1
V gene: TRBV23-1
CDR3 protein: CASTLTEAFF
CDR3 DNA: TGCGCCAGCACCCTAACTGAAGCTTTCTTT

D gene: TRBD1
clone size: NA
J gene: TRBJ2-7
V gene: TRBV2
CDR3 protein: CASSGGQGETYEQYF
CDR3 DNA: TGTGCCAGCAGTGGTGGACAGGGTGAAACCTACGAGCAGTACTTC

D gene: TRBD1
clone size: NA
J gene: TRBJ1-1
V gene: TRBV12-5
CDR3 protein: CASGDYRGQAAFF
CDR3 DNA: TGTGCTAGTGGTGATTACAGGGGGCAGGCAGCTTTCTTT

D gene: TRBD2
clone size: NA
J gene: TRBJ2-1
V gene: TRBV7-2
CDR3 protein: CASSSEPPTGTTNNEQFF
CDR3 DNA: TGTGCCAGCAGCTCCGAACCCCCAACCGGGACTACTAACAATGAGCAGTTCTTC

D gene: TRBD1
clone size: few
J gene: TRBJ1-1
V gene: TRBV7-6
CDR3 protein: CASSLGQRNTEAFF
CDR3 DNA: TGTGCCAGCAGCTTGGGACAGAGAAACACTGAAGCTTTCTTT

D gene: NA
clone size: NA
J gene: TRBJ2-2
V gene: TRBV6-5
CDR3 protein: CASRRGQLGSGELFF
CDR3 DNA: TGTGCCAGCAGGCGGGGACAGCTCGGGTCCGGGGAGCTGTTTTTT

D gene: NA
clone size: NA
J gene: TRBJ1-1
V gene: TRBV25-1
CDR3 protein: CASSPGQGREAFF
CDR3 DNA: TGTGCCAGCAGCCCCGGGCAGGGTCGGGAAGCTTTCTTT

D gene: NA
clone size: NA
J gene: TRBJ1-1
V gene: TRBV4-1
CDR3 protein: CASSPYVGANTEAFF
CDR3 DNA: TGCGCCAGCAGCCCCTACGTGGGGGCGAACACTGAAGCTTTCTTT

D gene: TRBD2
clone size: NA
J gene: TRBJ2-7
V gene: TRBV7-9
CDR3 protein: CSSSLAGRVQYF
CDR3 DNA: TGTTCCAGCAGCTTAGCAGGGAGGGTGCAGTACTTC

D gene: NA
clone size: NA
J gene: TRBJ2-3
V gene: TRBV7-3
CDR3 protein: CASSQESRGDADTQYF
CDR3 DNA: TGTGCCAGCAGCCAAGAGTCCAGGGGTGATGCAGATACGCAGTATTTT

D gene: TRBD1
clone size: NA
J gene: TRBJ2-1
V gene: TRBV19
CDR3 protein: CASSGQGFSNEQFF
CDR3 DNA: TGTGCCAGTTCTGGACAGGGATTTTCAAATGAGCAGTTCTTC

D gene: TRBD1
clone size: NA
J gene: TRBJ2-7
V gene: TRBV6-5
CDR3 protein: CASSESGDRGALRYF
CDR3 DNA: TGTGCCAGCTCGGAATCCGGGGACAGGGGGGCCCTGCGGTACTTC

D gene: TRBD1
clone size: few
J gene: TRBJ2-3
V gene: TRBV29-1
CDR3 protein: CSVVGQGWGTDTQYF
CDR3 DNA: TGCAGCGTTGTGGGACAGGGTTGGGGCACAGATACGCAGTATTTT

D gene: TRBD2
clone size: NA
J gene: TRBJ2-4
V gene: TRBV27
CDR3 protein: CASSLGAGRQYF
CDR3 DNA: TGTGCCAGCAGTTTAGGAGCGGGGCGTCAGTACTTC

D gene: TRBD2
clone size: NA
J gene: TRBJ2-1
V gene: TRBV28
CDR3 protein: CASSLIGGGRLQNSYNEQFF
CDR3 DNA: TGTGCCAGCAGTTTGATCGGTGGCGGGAGGTTGCAAAACTCCTACAATGAGCAGTTCTTC

D gene: TRBD1
clone size: NA
J gene: TRBJ1-2
V gene: TRBV7-2
CDR3 protein: CASRSGTGQFYGYTF
CDR3 DNA: TGTGCCAGCAGATCCGGGACAGGGCAATTCTATGGCTACACCTTC

D gene: TRBD1
clone size: NA
J gene: TRBJ2-5
V gene: TRBV7-6
CDR3 protein: CASSIQGFGEQYF
CDR3 DNA: TGTGCCAGCAGCATACAGGGGTTTGGGGAGCAGTACTTC

D gene: NA
clone size: NA
J gene: TRBJ2-7
V gene: TRBV29-1
CDR3 protein: CSAILGRDGASSYEQYF
CDR3 DNA: TGCAGCGCCATCCTAGGCAGGGATGGAGCTAGCTCCTACGAGCAGTACTTC

D gene: TRBD1
clone size: NA
J gene: TRBJ1-5
V gene: TRBV9
CDR3 protein: CASSGQGMGQPQHF
CDR3 DNA: TGTGCCAGCAGCGGACAGGGGATGGGTCAGCCCCAGCATTTT

D gene: NA
clone size: few
J gene: TRBJ1-1
V gene: TRBV30
CDR3 protein: CAWSVQGGGEEAFF
CDR3 DNA: TGTGCCTGGAGTGTACAAGGTGGAGGGGAAGAAGCTTTCTTT

D gene: NA
clone size: NA
J gene: TRBJ1-6
V gene: TRBV28
CDR3 protein: CASSLPLSNSPLHF
CDR3 DNA: TGTGCCAGCAGTCTACCTTTGAGTAATTCACCCCTCCACTTT

D gene: NA
clone size: NA
J gene: TRBJ2-1
V gene: TRBV5-4
CDR3 protein: CASRAGTQNEQFF
CDR3 DNA: TGTGCCAGCAGAGCAGGAACCCAGAATGAGCAGTTCTTC

D gene: TRBD1
clone size: NA
J gene: TRBJ1-4
V gene: TRBV4-2
CDR3 protein: CASSQVGRRQGREKLFF
CDR3 DNA: TGTGCCAGCAGCCAAGTGGGCCGTCGACAGGGGAGAGAAAAACTGTTTTTT

D gene: TRBD1
clone size: NA
J gene: TRBJ2-3
V gene: TRBV7-3
CDR3 protein: CASSPRDRGTDTQYF
CDR3 DNA: TGTGCCAGCAGCCCGCGGGACAGGGGGACAGATACGCAGTATTTT

D gene: TRBD2
clone size: NA
J gene: TRBJ2-1
V gene: TRBV5-6
CDR3 protein: CASSPFKMWGGIKDNEQFF
CDR3 DNA: TGTGCCAGCAGCCCGTTTAAGATGTGGGGGGGTATCAAGGACAATGAGCAGTTCTTC

D gene: NA
clone size: NA
J gene: TRBJ2-1
V gene: TRBV11-3
CDR3 protein: CASGTTTDEQFF
CDR3 DNA: TGTGCCAGCGGTACCACTACGGATGAGCAGTTCTTC

D gene: TRBD1
clone size: NA
J gene: TRBJ1-1
V gene: TRBV7-9
CDR3 protein: CASSTQGTTEAFF
CDR3 DNA: TGTGCCAGCAGCACACAGGGGACCACTGAAGCTTTCTTT

D gene: TRBD1
clone size: NA
J gene: TRBJ2-1
V gene: TRBV7-9
CDR3 protein: CASSFGTQGENEQFF
CDR3 DNA: TGTGCCAGCAGCTTCGGCACCCAGGGGGAAAATGAGCAGTTCTTC

D gene: NA
clone size: few
J gene: TRBJ1-1
V gene: TRBV5-1
CDR3 protein: CASSPIRGGTEAFF
CDR3 DNA: TGCGCCAGCAGCCCCATTCGGGGTGGCACTGAAGCTTTCTTT

D gene: NA
clone size: few
J gene: TRBJ1-5
V gene: TRBV27
CDR3 protein: CASRSQGETQPQHF
CDR3 DNA: TGTGCCAGCAGATCACAGGGTGAGACTCAGCCCCAGCATTTT

D gene: NA
clone size: NA
J gene: TRBJ2-1
V gene: TRBV7-9
CDR3 protein: CASSSPRRYNEQFF
CDR3 DNA: TGTGCCAGCAGCAGCCCCCGTCGTTACAATGAGCAGTTCTTC

D gene: NA
clone size: NA
J gene: TRBJ2-7
V gene: TRBV19
CDR3 protein: CASSRWGHLRSSYEQYF
CDR3 DNA: TGTGCCAGTAGTCGGTGGGGACACCTGAGAAGTTCCTACGAGCAGTACTTC

D gene: NA
clone size: few
J gene: TRBJ1-4
V gene: TRBV7-9
CDR3 protein: CASSLAREKLFF
CDR3 DNA: TGTGCCAGCAGCTTAGCGAGGGAAAAACTGTTTTTT

D gene: TRBD2
clone size: NA
J gene: TRBJ2-7
V gene: TRBV6-5
CDR3 protein: CASRPSVLAEEQYF
CDR3 DNA: TGTGCCAGCAGACCCTCTGTCCTAGCGGAAGAGCAGTACTTC

D gene: NA
clone size: few
J gene: TRBJ1-1
V gene: TRBV11-2
CDR3 protein: CASSYILAEAFF
CDR3 DNA: TGTGCCAGCAGTTATATTCTCGCTGAAGCTTTCTTT

D gene: NA
clone size: NA
J gene: TRBJ1-2
V gene: TRBV6-1
CDR3 protein: CASSEGDTLYGYTF
CDR3 DNA: TGTGCCAGCAGTGAAGGGGACACCCTCTATGGCTACACCTTC

D gene: TRBD1
clone size: few
J gene: TRBJ2-2
V gene: TRBV5-1
CDR3 protein: CASSLESGGTGELFF
CDR3 DNA: TGCGCCAGCAGCTTGGAGTCAGGGGGCACCGGGGAGCTGTTTTTT

D gene: NA
clone size: NA
J gene: TRBJ1-1
V gene: TRBV6-5
CDR3 protein: CASSYVEGPGAFF
CDR3 DNA: TGTGCCAGCAGTTACGTAGAGGGTCCAGGAGCTTTCTTT

D gene: NA
clone size: NA
J gene: TRBJ1-2
V gene: TRBV27
CDR3 protein: CASSLTADSGYTF
CDR3 DNA: TGTGCCAGCAGTTTAACGGCGGACAGTGGCTACACCTTC

D gene: TRBD1
clone size: NA
J gene: TRBJ2-7
V gene: TRBV2
CDR3 protein: CASSWDRGDFEQYF
CDR3 DNA: TGTGCCAGCAGCTGGGACAGGGGCGATTTCGAGCAGTACTTC

D gene: NA
clone size: NA
J gene: TRBJ2-3
V gene: TRBV2
CDR3 protein: CASMSGWGDTQYF
CDR3 DNA: TGTGCCAGCATGAGCGGGTGGGGAGATACGCAGTATTTT

D gene: TRBD2
clone size: NA
J gene: TRBJ2-1
V gene: TRBV7-2
CDR3 protein: CASSLEGGPLLTSEQFF
CDR3 DNA: TGTGCCAGCAGCTTAGAGGGAGGGCCCCTGCTGACCAGTGAGCAGTTCTTC

D gene: NA
clone size: NA
J gene: TRBJ2-3
V gene: TRBV28
CDR3 protein: CASSLSQSTDTQYF
CDR3 DNA: TGTGCCAGCAGTTTAAGTCAGAGCACAGATACGCAGTATTTT

D gene: TRBD1
clone size: NA
J gene: TRBJ1-1
V gene: TRBV19
CDR3 protein: CASSIVTGAMNTEAFF
CDR3 DNA: TGTGCCAGTAGTATTGTAACAGGGGCCATGAACACTGAAGCTTTCTTT

D gene: NA
clone size: NA
J gene: TRBJ2-5
V gene: TRBV5-1
CDR3 protein: CASSFSSPETQYF
CDR3 DNA: TGCGCCAGCAGCTTTAGTTCCCCAGAGACCCAGTACTTC

D gene: NA
clone size: NA
J gene: TRBJ2-7
V gene: TRBV27
CDR3 protein: CASSLVAPGQGPYEQYF
CDR3 DNA: TGTGCCAGCAGTTTAGTGGCGCCGGGACAAGGGCCCTACGAGCAGTACTTC

D gene: NA
clone size: NA
J gene: TRBJ2-1
V gene: TRBV12-5
CDR3 protein: CASGLAPGGEQFF
CDR3 DNA: TGTGCTAGTGGTTTGGCTCCCGGTGGTGAGCAGTTCTTC

D gene: TRBD2
clone size: NA
J gene: TRBJ2-3
V gene: TRBV7-9
CDR3 protein: CASSEGTSGGTDTQYF
CDR3 DNA: TGTGCCAGCAGCGAGGGGACTAGCGGTGGCACAGATACGCAGTATTTT

D gene: NA
clone size: few
J gene: TRBJ1-5
V gene: TRBV27
CDR3 protein: CASSLTEHGNQPQHF
CDR3 DNA: TGTGCCAGCAGTTTAACAGAGCATGGCAATCAGCCCCAGCATTTT

D gene: TRBD2
clone size: NA
J gene: TRBJ2-2
V gene: TRBV19
CDR3 protein: CASSNGRANTGELFF
CDR3 DNA: TGTGCCAGTAGTAACGGGAGGGCGAACACCGGGGAGCTGTTTTTT

D gene: TRBD1
clone size: NA
J gene: TRBJ2-2
V gene: TRBV7-9
CDR3 protein: CASSETGRNTGELFF
CDR3 DNA: TGTGCCAGCAGCGAGACAGGGAGGAACACCGGGGAGCTGTTTTTT